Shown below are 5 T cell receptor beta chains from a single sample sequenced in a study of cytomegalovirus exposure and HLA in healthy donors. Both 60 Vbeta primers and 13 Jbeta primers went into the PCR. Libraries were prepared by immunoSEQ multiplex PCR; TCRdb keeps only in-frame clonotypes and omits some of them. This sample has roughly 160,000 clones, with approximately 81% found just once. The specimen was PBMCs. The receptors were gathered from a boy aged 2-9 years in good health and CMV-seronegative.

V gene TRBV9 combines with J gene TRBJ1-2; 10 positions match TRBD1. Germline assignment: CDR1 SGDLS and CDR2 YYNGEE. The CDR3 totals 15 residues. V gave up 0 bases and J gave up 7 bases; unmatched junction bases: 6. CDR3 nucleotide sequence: TGTGCCAGCAGCGTAGGGGAGGGACAGGGGTTTGGCTACACCTTC. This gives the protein CASSVGEGQGFGYTF.

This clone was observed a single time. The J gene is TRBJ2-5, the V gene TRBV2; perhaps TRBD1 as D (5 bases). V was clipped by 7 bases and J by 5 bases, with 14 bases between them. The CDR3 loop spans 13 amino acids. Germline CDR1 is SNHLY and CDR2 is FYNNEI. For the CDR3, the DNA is TGTGCCAGCACCGCCAGGGTGGGGGAGACCCAGTACTTC. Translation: CASTARVGETQYF.

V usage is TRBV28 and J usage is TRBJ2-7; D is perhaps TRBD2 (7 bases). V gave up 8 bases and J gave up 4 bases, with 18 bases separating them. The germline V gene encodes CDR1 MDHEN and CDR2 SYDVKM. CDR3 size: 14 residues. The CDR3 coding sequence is TGTGCCAGCCTCCCCGGGGGGCAGTCTTACGAGCAGTACTTC. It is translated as CASLPGGQSYEQYF. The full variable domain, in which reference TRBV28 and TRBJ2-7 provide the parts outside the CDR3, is DVKVTQSSRYLVKRTGEKVFLECVQDMDHENMFWYRQDPGLGLRLIYFSYDVKMKEKGDIPEGYSVSREKKERFSLILESASTNQTSMYLCASLPGGQSYEQYFGPGTRLTVT.

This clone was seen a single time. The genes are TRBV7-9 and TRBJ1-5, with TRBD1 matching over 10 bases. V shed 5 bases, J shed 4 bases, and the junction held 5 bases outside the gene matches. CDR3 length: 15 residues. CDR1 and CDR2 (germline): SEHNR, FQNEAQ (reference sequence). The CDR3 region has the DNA TGTGCCAGCAGCCCCGGGGACAGGGGAAATCAGCCCCAGCATTTT. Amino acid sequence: CASSPGDRGNQPQHF.

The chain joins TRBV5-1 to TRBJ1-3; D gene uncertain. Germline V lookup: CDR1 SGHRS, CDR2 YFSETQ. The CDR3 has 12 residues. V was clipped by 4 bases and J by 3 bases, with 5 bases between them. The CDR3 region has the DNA TGCGCCAGCAGCCGCGATGGAAACACCATATATTTT. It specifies CASSRDGNTIYF.